This is a list of T cell receptor beta chains from one sample in a study of T cells in Graves' hyperthyroidism and ophthalmopathy. TCRdb re-derived calls from the multiplex PCR reads in MiXCR, one entry per CDR3 protein. The data hold 350,000 to 450,000 distinct CDR3 sequences, with over 12% observed a single time. The sequencing sample was made of blood. These receptor sequences come from a man aged 50-59 years with Graves' ophthalmopathy. The CDR3 runs from the conserved cysteine through the conserved F or W. D genes are given only for firm matches. Not every row has a clone size; where given, it reads once, few, many or a size class.

abundance,j_gene,v_gene,d_gene,CDR3aa,CDR3nt
few,TRBJ1-2,TRBV19,TRBD1,CASRRQGENYGYTF,TGTGCCAGTAGGAGACAGGGGGAGAACTATGGCTACACCTTC
many,TRBJ2-3,TRBV19,.,CASSIFSTDTQYF,TGTGCCAGTAGTATCTTCAGTACAGATACGCAGTATTTT
.,TRBJ1-1,TRBV7-9,TRBD1,CVSSSVGRGRKSGTEAFF,TGTGTCAGCAGCTCGGTGGGTAGGGGGCGTAAATCGGGGACTGAAGCTTTCTTT
.,TRBJ2-5,TRBV20-1,TRBD2,CSSGRAEETQYF,TGCAGTAGCGGGAGGGCCGAGGAGACCCAGTACTTC
many,TRBJ2-1,TRBV7-9,TRBD2,CASSLFQAGGDDEQFF,TGTGCCAGCAGCTTGTTCCAAGCGGGAGGGGACGATGAGCAGTTCTTC
few,TRBJ2-1,TRBV2,TRBD2,CASSDGLASAFF,TGTGCCAGCAGTGACGGACTAGCGTCGGCGTTCTTC
many,TRBJ1-1,TRBV5-4,.,CASSLGPVSGGNTEAFF,TGTGCCAGCAGCTTGGGCCCCGTTTCTGGGGGTAACACTGAAGCTTTCTTT
many,TRBJ1-3,TRBV7-9,.,CASSLRQGNTIYF,TGTGCCAGCAGCTTAAGGCAGGGAAACACCATATATTTT
many,TRBJ2-7,TRBV24-1,TRBD2,CATSDLGTSGSYEQYF,TGTGCCACCAGTGATTTGGGGACTAGCGGGAGCTACGAGCAGTACTTC
many,TRBJ1-4,TRBV6-1,TRBD1,CASSEWRGGTNEKLFF,TGTGCCAGCAGTGAGTGGAGAGGGGGCACTAATGAAAAACTGTTTTTT
few,TRBJ1-5,TRBV20-1,TRBD1,CSAQTGGIIQPQHF,TGCAGTGCTCAAACAGGGGGAATTATTCAGCCCCAGCATTTT
many,TRBJ1-1,TRBV3-1,TRBD1,CASSLGDRRTEAFF,TGTGCCAGCAGCCTTGGGGACAGGAGGACTGAAGCTTTCTTT
many,TRBJ2-7,TRBV6-1,TRBD1,CASKTLGRGLAYEQYF,TGTGCCAGCAAAACCCTGGGCAGGGGGCTTGCCTACGAGCAGTACTTC
many,TRBJ1-1,TRBV20-1,.,CSATRQARLNTEAFF,TGCAGTGCCACCCGTCAGGCCCGTCTGAACACTGAAGCTTTCTTT
many,TRBJ1-5,TRBV20-1,.,CSASAGKKPQHF,TGCAGTGCTAGTGCCGGGAAAAAGCCCCAGCATTTT
many,TRBJ2-4,TRBV7-8,.,CASSPLRALQGAQNIQYF,TGTGCCAGCAGCCCACTCCGGGCCTTACAGGGAGCCCAAAACATTCAGTACTTC
.,TRBJ1-2,TRBV5-1,TRBD1,CASSLVDRGHYTF,TGCGCCAGCAGCTTGGTTGACAGGGGCCACTACACCTTC
few,TRBJ1-4,TRBV7-8,.,CASSGKRTIEKLFF,TGTGCCAGCAGCGGAAAACGGACTATTGAAAAACTGTTTTTT
many,TRBJ1-1,TRBV11-2,TRBD1,CASSRTGVLSTEAFF,TGTGCCAGCAGCAGAACAGGGGTTTTGAGCACTGAAGCTTTCTTT
.,TRBJ1-2,TRBV15,.,CATSRDLPGKGYTF,TGTGCCACCAGCAGAGATTTACCAGGGAAAGGCTACACCTTC
many,TRBJ1-6,TRBV3-1,.,CASSQGVTPGVSPLHF,TGTGCCAGCAGCCAAGGGGTGACACCCGGGGTTTCACCCCTCCACTTT
many,TRBJ2-5,TRBV30,.,CAASVETQYF,TGTGCTGCCTCCGTAGAGACCCAGTACTTC
few,TRBJ1-1,TRBV3-1,TRBD1,CASSRNGQGAEAFF,TGTGCCAGCAGCCGAAACGGACAGGGGGCTGAAGCTTTCTTT
few,TRBJ2-1,TRBV6-7,TRBD2,CGVELAGHHEQFF,TGTGGCGTGGAGCTAGCGGGCCACCATGAGCAGTTCTTC
few,TRBJ2-6,TRBV4-1,TRBD1,CASSQAGDDRAFGANVLTF,TGCGCCAGCAGCCAAGCTGGTGACGACAGGGCTTTTGGGGCCAACGTCCTGACTTTC
.,TRBJ2-7,TRBV27,.,CASSLSGVQYF,TGTGCCAGCAGCCTATCAGGGGTGCAGTACTTC
many,TRBJ2-1,TRBV9,TRBD2,CASSVGSLAGNEQFF,TGTGCCAGCAGCGTAGGATCACTAGCGGGCAATGAGCAGTTCTTC
.,TRBJ2-3,TRBV6-1,.,CASTGALDRARPATDTQYF,TGTGCCAGCACGGGGGCCCTAGACAGGGCCCGTCCGGCCACAGATACGCAGTATTTT
many,TRBJ1-3,TRBV3-1,.,CASSPERTSRNTIYF,TGTGCCAGCAGCCCCGAACGGACGTCGAGAAACACCATATATTTT
many,TRBJ2-2,TRBV2,.,CASSVGGANTGELFF,TGTGCCAGCAGTGTAGGAGGGGCGAACACCGGGGAGCTGTTTTTT
many,TRBJ2-3,TRBV5-1,TRBD1,CASSSDRGAVDTQYF,TGCGCCAGCAGCTCGGACAGGGGGGCCGTCGATACGCAGTATTTT
.,TRBJ2-1,TRBV24-1,.,CATSDFKRVSEQFF,TGTGCCACCAGTGATTTTAAGCGGGTTAGTGAGCAGTTCTTC
.,TRBJ2-5,TRBV25-1,TRBD2,CASSEPGLAGVEQETQYF,TGTGCCAGCAGTGAACCGGGACTAGCGGGAGTAGAACAAGAGACCCAGTACTTC
many,TRBJ2-7,TRBV28,TRBD2,CASSTGTSGRETSYEQYF,TGTGCCAGCAGTACCGGGACTAGCGGGAGGGAGACGTCCTACGAGCAGTACTTC
many,TRBJ2-3,TRBV7-9,TRBD2,CASSLQLAGGEDTQYF,TGTGCCAGCAGCTTACAACTAGCGGGAGGTGAAGATACGCAGTATTTT
many,TRBJ2-7,TRBV20-1,TRBD2,CSAASSGGPYEQYF,TGCAGTGCTGCCAGTAGCGGGGGACCCTACGAGCAGTACTTC
.,TRBJ1-4,TRBV15,.,CATSRQVRATNEKLFF,TGTGCCACCAGCAGACAAGTCAGGGCTACTAATGAAAAACTGTTTTTT
few,TRBJ2-4,TRBV29-1,TRBD1,CSVERTGHKNIQYF,TGCAGCGTTGAACGGACAGGTCACAAAAACATTCAGTACTTC
.,TRBJ2-1,TRBV12-3/TRBV12-4,TRBD2,CASRAGLAGGPLDEQFF,TGTGCCAGCAGAGCTGGACTAGCGGGAGGGCCTCTGGATGAGCAGTTCTTC
few,TRBJ2-3,TRBV6-1,TRBD2,CASSPLLAGGLIASTDTQYF,TGTGCCAGCAGTCCCTTGTTGGCGGGAGGGTTGATTGCTAGCACAGATACGCAGTATTTT
many,TRBJ2-7,TRBV27,TRBD2,CASSYRLAGGTEQYF,TGTGCCAGCAGTTACCGACTAGCGGGAGGCACGGAGCAGTACTTC
few,TRBJ2-1,TRBV10-3,.,CAISGFVEGQNEQFF,TGTGCCATCAGCGGGTTCGTCGAGGGCCAAAATGAGCAGTTCTTC
few,TRBJ1-6,TRBV12-3/TRBV12-4,TRBD1,CASSFGTGVSPLHF,TGTGCCAGCAGTTTTGGGACAGGGGTGTCACCCCTCCACTTT
.,TRBJ2-4,TRBV20-1,.,CSASMGGQNIQYF,TGCAGTGCTAGCATGGGGGGGCAAAACATTCAGTACTTC
many,TRBJ2-1,TRBV4-1,TRBD2,CASSQEGLAGNEQFF,TGCGCCAGCAGCCAAGAAGGACTAGCGGGGAATGAGCAGTTCTTC
many,TRBJ2-5,TRBV7-9,TRBD2,CASSLPAGVETQYF,TGTGCCAGCAGCTTACCAGCGGGAGTTGAGACCCAGTACTTC
once,TRBJ1-1,TRBV5-1,.,CASSFGARGTEAFF,TGCGCCAGCAGCTTTGGGGCGCGTGGCACTGAAGCTTTCTTT
many,TRBJ2-1,TRBV7-2,TRBD2,CASSRSGNLYNEQFF,TGTGCCAGCAGTCGTAGCGGGAATTTGTACAATGAGCAGTTCTTC
few,TRBJ1-5,TRBV6-1,.,CASSEASGAGNQPQHF,TGTGCCAGCAGTGAAGCGTCGGGGGCCGGCAATCAGCCCCAGCATTTT
many,TRBJ2-7,TRBV20-1,TRBD1,CSARKADREYEQYF,TGCAGTGCCCGAAAAGCGGACAGGGAGTACGAGCAGTACTTC
few,TRBJ1-5,TRBV19,.,CASTTNRKYSNQPQHF,TGTGCCAGTACTACTAACAGGAAATATAGCAATCAGCCCCAGCATTTT
.,TRBJ2-7,TRBV29-1,.,CSVEDSRTAHYEQYF,TGCAGCGTTGAAGATTCCCGGACAGCACACTACGAGCAGTACTTC
many,TRBJ2-1,TRBV3-1,.,CASSDGLYNEQFF,TGTGCCAGCAGCGACGGACTGTACAATGAGCAGTTCTTC
many,TRBJ1-5,TRBV2,.,CASSDGTNLNQPQHF,TGTGCCAGCAGCGACGGGACAAACCTCAATCAGCCCCAGCATTTT
many,TRBJ2-7,TRBV6-1,.,CASTLSSGYEQYF,TGTGCCAGCACCCTGTCTAGTGGATACGAGCAGTACTTC
many,TRBJ1-5,TRBV3-1,.,CASSPASEGQPQHF,TGTGCCAGCAGTCCGGCTTCGGAAGGTCAGCCCCAGCATTTT
.,TRBJ1-1,TRBV28,.,CASSLLPNTEAFF,TGTGCCAGCAGTCTCCTTCCCAACACTGAAGCTTTCTTT
many,TRBJ1-4,TRBV2,.,CASSDLSAGKLFF,TGTGCCAGCAGTGATCTTTCAGCCGGAAAACTGTTTTTT
.,TRBJ2-5,TRBV15,TRBD2,CATSRVAGADGVTQYF,TGTGCCACCAGCAGAGTAGCGGGAGCGGACGGAGTTACCCAGTACTTC